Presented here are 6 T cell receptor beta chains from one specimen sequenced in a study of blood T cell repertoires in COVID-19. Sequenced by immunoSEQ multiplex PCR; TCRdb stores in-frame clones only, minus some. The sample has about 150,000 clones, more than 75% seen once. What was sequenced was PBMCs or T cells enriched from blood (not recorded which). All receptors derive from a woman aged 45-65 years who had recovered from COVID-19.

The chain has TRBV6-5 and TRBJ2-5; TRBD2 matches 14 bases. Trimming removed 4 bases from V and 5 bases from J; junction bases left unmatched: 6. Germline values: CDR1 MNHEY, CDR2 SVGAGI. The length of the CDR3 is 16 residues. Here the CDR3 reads CASSSGLAGAGETQYF. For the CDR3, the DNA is TGTGCCAGCAGTTCGGGACTAGCGGGGGCGGGGGAGACCCAGTACTTC.

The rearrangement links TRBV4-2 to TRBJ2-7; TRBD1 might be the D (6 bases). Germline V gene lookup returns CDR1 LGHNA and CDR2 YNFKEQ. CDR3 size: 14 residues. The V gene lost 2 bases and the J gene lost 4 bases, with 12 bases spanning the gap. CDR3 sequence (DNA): TGTGCCAGCAGCCAACCGGATCAGGGGTACGAGCAGTACTTC. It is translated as CASSQPDQGYEQYF.

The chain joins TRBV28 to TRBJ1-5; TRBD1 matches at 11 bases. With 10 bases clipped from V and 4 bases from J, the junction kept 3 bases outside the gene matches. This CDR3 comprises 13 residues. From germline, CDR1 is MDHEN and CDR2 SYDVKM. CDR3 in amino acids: CATDRGLNQPQHF. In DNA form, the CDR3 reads TGTGCCACGGACAGGGGGCTGAATCAGCCCCAGCATTTT.

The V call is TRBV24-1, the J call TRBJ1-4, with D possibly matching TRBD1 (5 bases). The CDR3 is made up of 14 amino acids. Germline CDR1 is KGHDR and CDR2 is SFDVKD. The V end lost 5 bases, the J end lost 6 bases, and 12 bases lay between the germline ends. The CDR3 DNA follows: TGTGCCACCAGTGCGGGGGAAATTCATGAAAAACTGTTTTTT. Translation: CATSAGEIHEKLFF.

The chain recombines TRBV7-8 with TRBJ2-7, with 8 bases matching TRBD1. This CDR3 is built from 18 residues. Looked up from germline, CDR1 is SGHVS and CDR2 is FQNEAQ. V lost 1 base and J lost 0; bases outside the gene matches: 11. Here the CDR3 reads CASSLGSDRGPSSYEQYF. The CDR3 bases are TGTGCCAGCAGCTTAGGTTCCGACAGGGGCCCCAGCTCCTACGAGCAGTACTTC.

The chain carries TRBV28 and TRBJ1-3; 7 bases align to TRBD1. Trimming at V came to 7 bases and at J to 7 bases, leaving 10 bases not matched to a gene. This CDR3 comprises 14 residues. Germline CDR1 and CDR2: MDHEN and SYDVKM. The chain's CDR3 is CASTQGGPLNTIYF. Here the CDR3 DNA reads TGTGCCAGCACCCAAGGGGGCCCGTTGAACACCATATATTTT.